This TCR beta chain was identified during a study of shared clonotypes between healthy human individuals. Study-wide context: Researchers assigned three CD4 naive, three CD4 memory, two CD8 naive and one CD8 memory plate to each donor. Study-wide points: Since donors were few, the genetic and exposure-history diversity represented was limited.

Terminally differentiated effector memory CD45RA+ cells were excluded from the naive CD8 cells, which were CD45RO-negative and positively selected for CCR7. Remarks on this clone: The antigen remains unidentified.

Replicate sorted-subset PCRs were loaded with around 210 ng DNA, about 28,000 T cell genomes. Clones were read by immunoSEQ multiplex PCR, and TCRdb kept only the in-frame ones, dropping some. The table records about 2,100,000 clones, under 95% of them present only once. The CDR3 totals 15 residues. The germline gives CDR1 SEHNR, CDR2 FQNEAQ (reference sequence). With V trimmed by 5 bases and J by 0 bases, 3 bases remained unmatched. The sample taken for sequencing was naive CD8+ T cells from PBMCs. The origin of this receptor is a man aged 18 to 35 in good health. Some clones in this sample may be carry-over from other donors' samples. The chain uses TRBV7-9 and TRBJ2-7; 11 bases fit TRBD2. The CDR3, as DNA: TGTGCCAGCAGCCCGGGACTAGCGGCCTCCTACGAGCAGTACTTC. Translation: CASSPGLAASYEQYF.